These 17 T cell receptor beta chains were sequenced from one sample in a study of T-cell reconstitution after alpha-beta-depleted transplantation in children. The library targeted TCRbeta and was prepared with unique molecular identifiers. TCRdb used MiXCR to reprocess the PCR reads, holding one entry per CDR3 protein. Here the sample spans some 520,000 distinct CDR3 sequences, about 31% being singletons. Sequenced here: PBMCs from the stem cell graft donor, sampled from the stem cell graft. The receptors shown here come from a human donor who donated a stem cell graft to a child with aplastic anemia.

Worth noting for this clonotype: A junction end diverges from the germline sequence, so it may reflect a read error. The genes are TRBV27 and TRBJ2-6, with D tentatively TRBD1 (5 bases). This CDR3 is built from 17 residues. CDR1 and CDR2 from the germline V gene are MNHEY and SMNVEV (reference sequence). The CDR3 protein is CASSLGSQSSGANGLTF. DNA for the CDR3: TGTGCCAGCAGTTTGGGGTCTCAGTCGTCTGGGGCCAACGGCCTGACTTTC.

This chain links TRBV20-1 with TRBJ2-7, with D maybe TRBD1 (6 bases). CDR1 and CDR2 (germline): DFQATT, SNEGSKA (reference sequence). The V end lost 6 bases, the J end lost 2 bases, and 14 bases lay between the germline ends. This CDR3 contains 13 residues. CDR3 amino acids: CSAPLGQAYEQYF. CDR3 DNA sequence: TGCAGTGCACCCCTGGGACAAGCCTACGAGCAGTACTTC.

This chain uses TRBV12-5 with TRBJ2-4; perhaps D is TRBD1 or TRBD2 (5 bases each). The CDR3 is made up of 12 amino acids. Germline V CDR1 and CDR2: LGHNT, FRNRAP. The V gene lost 7 bases and the J gene lost 8 bases, with 12 bases spanning the gap. The CDR3 nucleotides read TGTGCTAGTGCCCAAGTGGGGGACATTCAGTACTTC. Translated, it gives CASAQVGDIQYF.

This clonotype was seen a few times. The J gene is TRBJ1-1, the V gene TRBV25-1; weak D call: TRBD1 (6 bases). The ends were cut back, 2 bases at V and 4 bases at J, with 11 bases in the middle. CDR1 and CDR2 (germline): MGHDK, SYGVNS. The CDR3 has 14 amino acids. The CDR3: CASSENRVSTEAFF. In DNA form, the CDR3 reads TGTGCCAGCAGTGAAAACAGGGTAAGCACTGAAGCTTTCTTT.

The chain combines TRBV12-3 or TRBV12-4 with TRBJ2-5; D may be TRBD2 (5 bases). The CDR3 is 15 amino acids. Trimming pared 4 bases from V and 5 bases from J, leaving 17 bases between. The CDR3 DNA reads as TGTGCCAGCAGTTCCTCCGGGTCCCGAGGGGAGACCCAGTACTTC. Residues: CASSSSGSRGETQYF.

This clonotype was found a few times. The V call is TRBV20-1, the J call TRBJ2-7, with D perhaps matching TRBD1 or TRBD2 (5 bases each). The germline V gene has CDR1 DFQATT and CDR2 SNEGSKA (reference sequence). V gave up 1 base and J gave up 6 bases, with 7 bases separating them. The CDR3 has 11 amino acids. The CDR3 nucleotides are TGCAGTGCTAGAGTGGGGGTCGAGCAGTACTTC. As protein: CSARVGVEQYF.

CDR3: CSAPIWDSNPYEQYF. For the CDR3, the DNA is TGCAGTGCCCCTATCTGGGACAGTAATCCCTACGAGCAGTACTTC. The chain couples TRBV20-1 to TRBJ2-7; 7 nucleotides match TRBD1. This CDR3 spans 15 amino acids. With V trimmed by 6 bases and J by 2 bases, 13 bases remained unmatched. Germline V gene data show CDR1 as DFQATT and CDR2 as SNEGSKA (reference sequence).

V gene TRBV7-8 combines with J gene TRBJ2-1, with a weak D call TRBD2 (6 bases). CDR3 length: 13 residues. Trimming took off 3 bases at V and 8 bases at J, with 11 bases between the two ends. The germline V gene encodes CDR1 SGHVS and CDR2 FQNEAQ. The CDR3 is CASSLGGEDEQFF. CDR3 nucleotides: TGTGCCAGCAGCTTGGGGGGAGAGGATGAGCAGTTCTTC.

The gene calls are TRBV6-5 and TRBJ1-5, with D maybe TRBD1 (6 bases). CDR1 and CDR2 (germline): MNHEY, SVGAGI. V was clipped by 0 bases and J by 3 bases, with 9 bases between them. This CDR3 is 15 amino acids long. CDR3 sequence reads: CASSYSSGDNQPQHF. The CDR3 DNA is TGTGCCAGCAGTTACTCTTCAGGGGACAATCAGCCCCAGCATTTT.

The chain joins TRBV5-1 to TRBJ2-3; D is undetermined. The V end was cut by 2 bases, the J end by 3 bases, with 10 bases between. Germline values: CDR1 SGHRS, CDR2 YFSETQ. The CDR3 contains 14 residues. CDR3 nucleotide sequence: TGCGCCAGCAGCTTTAACGGCCCGACAGATACGCAGTATTTT. It translates to CASSFNGPTDTQYF.

This rearrangement joins TRBV12-3 or TRBV12-4 to TRBJ2-5, with D possibly TRBD2 on 5 matching bases. The germline V and J ends were trimmed by 5 bases and 4 bases, with 20 bases remaining between them. This CDR3 is built from 16 residues. The CDR3 region is CASSPLLVGVAETQYF. The DNA for the CDR3 is TGTGCCAGCAGTCCTCTTTTGGTGGGAGTTGCAGAGACCCAGTACTTC.

The V and J genes are TRBV5-1 and TRBJ2-3; no definite D call. V was trimmed by 1 base and J by 0 bases, leaving 9 bases between them. The CDR3 is 15 amino acids. CDR1 is SGHRS, CDR2 YFSETQ, per germline. The CDR3 bases are TGCGCCAGCAGCTTGTCCGTAGCCAGCACAGATACGCAGTATTTT. It is translated as CASSLSVASTDTQYF.

This clonotype was recorded once. This chain links TRBV10-3 with TRBJ2-7, with 10 bases fitting TRBD2. CDR3 length: 17 amino acids. The trim removed 6 bases at V and 0 bases at J, leaving 11 bases unmatched. The V gene's germline CDR1 is ENHRY and CDR2 SYGVKD. CDR3 sequence: CAISLLIAGGHSYEQYF. DNA for the CDR3: TGTGCCATCAGCCTACTGATAGCGGGAGGACACTCCTACGAGCAGTACTTC.

The gene calls are TRBV7-6 and TRBJ2-3; possible D gene TRBD1, 5 bases. V lost 0 bases and J lost 0, with 10 bases in between. The V gene's germline CDR1 is SGHVS and CDR2 FNYEAQ. The CDR3 has 16 amino acids. CDR3 in amino acids: CASSLAPRQSTDTQYF. The CDR3, as DNA: TGTGCCAGCAGCTTAGCGCCCAGACAGAGCACAGATACGCAGTATTTT.

V and J are TRBV7-2 and TRBJ1-1, with 9 bases identical to TRBD1. Germline CDR1 and CDR2: SGHTA and FQGNSA. This CDR3 comprises 15 residues. V lost 6 bases, J lost 2 bases, and 7 bases stayed unmatched. CDR3 protein: CASRTRDRANTEAFF. As DNA, the CDR3 is TGTGCCAGCAGAACCCGGGACAGGGCCAACACTGAAGCTTTCTTT. Full variable domain (rest looked up from reference TRBV7-2 and TRBJ1-1): GAGVSQSPSNKVTEKGKDVELRCDPISGHTALYWYRQSLGQGLEFLIYFQGNSAPDKSGLPSDRFSAERTGGSVSTLTIQRTQQEDSAVYLCASRTRDRANTEAFFGQGTRLTVV.

The chain employs TRBV6-2 or TRBV6-3 and TRBJ2-1; 16 bases fit TRBD2. This CDR3 contains 16 residues. Losses at the gene ends were 6 bases for V and 8 bases for J; bases not matched to a gene: 7. Germline CDR1 reads MNHEY; CDR2 reads SVGEGT. CDR3 sequence (DNA): TGTGCCAGCAGCTCGGGGACTAGCGGGAGGGTTGATGAGCAGTTCTTC. It encodes CASSSGTSGRVDEQFF.

This clonotype was counted between two and nine times. The chain combines TRBV15 with TRBJ1-5; 9 bases match TRBD1. CDR3 size: 19 residues. Per the germline V gene, CDR1 is LNHNV and CDR2 is YYDKDF (reference sequence). Trimming removed 4 bases from V and 0 bases from J; junction bases left unmatched: 13. For the CDR3, the DNA is TGTGCCACCAGCACTGACAGGGGGTCAGAAGCATATAGCAATCAGCCCCAGCATTTT. This gives the protein CATSTDRGSEAYSNQPQHF. Supplemented by reference TRBV15 and TRBJ1-5, the full variable domain reads DAMVIQNPRYQVTQFGKPVTLSCSQTLNHNVMYWYQQKSSQAPKLLFHYYDKDFNNEADTPDNFQSRRPNTSFCFLDIRSPGLGDTAMYLCATSTDRGSEAYSNQPQHFGDGTRLSIL.